This TCR beta chain comes out of a study of cytomegalovirus exposure and HLA in healthy donors. PCR employed 60 Vbeta and 13 Jbeta primers. Clones were read by immunoSEQ multiplex PCR, and TCRdb kept only the in-frame ones, dropping some. The data contain under 200,000 clones, 82% of them seen just once; the ten biggest clones take up 9.5% to 12%. Unrecorded immune exposure was likely among donors, who were nominally healthy when sampled. The specimen was PBMCs. The TCR was taken from a man aged 50 or older in good health and CMV-seropositive.

CDR3 nucleotide sequence: TGTGCCAGCAGCGCCGGGACAGGGGGCCTCGGGGAGCTGTTTTTT. Translated, it gives CASSAGTGGLGELFF. The V gene is TRBV9, the J gene TRBJ2-2; TRBD1 aligns across 12 bases. After removal of 3 bases from V and 7 bases from J, the junction contained 4 bases not matched to a gene. CDR3 length: 15 amino acids. Germline CDR1 SGDLS, CDR2 YYNGEE.